The 23 T cell receptor beta chains reported below all come from one sample, sequenced in a study of blood T cell repertoires in COVID-19. Sequencing was performed with immunoSEQ multiplex PCR; in TCRdb, only in-frame clones are kept and a portion is missing. The sample consists of more than 300,000 clones, approximately 89% of them appearing once. Sequenced sample: PBMCs or T cells enriched from blood (not recorded which). Source of these receptors: a young woman who had recovered from COVID-19.

The CDR3 loop reads CASRREGTNEKLFF. In nucleotides, the CDR3 is TGCGCCAGTAGGCGGGAGGGAACTAATGAAAAACTGTTTTTT. V gene TRBV4-3 combines with J gene TRBJ1-4; D is ambiguous. Trimming stripped 9 bases from V and 1 base from J, with 12 bases between. This CDR3 spans 14 amino acids. Germline loops: CDR1 LGHNA, CDR2 YSLEER.

In this sample, this clone turned up a few times. This chain joins TRBV5-4 and TRBJ1-1; TRBD1 agrees at 7 bases. Germline V CDR1 and CDR2: SGHNT, YYREEE (reference sequence). The CDR3 runs to 13 residues. J gave up 8 bases and V 2 bases, and 6 bases lay outside the gene matches. In DNA, the CDR3 is TGTGCCAGCAGCTTTGGGACAGCATACGAAGCTTTCTTT. Its protein product is CASSFGTAYEAFF.

V gene TRBV5-8 combines with J gene TRBJ1-2; a weak D match, TRBD1 (6 bases). Trimming shortened V by 4 bases and J by 4 bases, and 23 bases separated the two germline ends. The CDR3 consists of 17 residues. CDR1 and CDR2 from the germline V gene are SGHTS and YDEGEE. The CDR3 protein is CASSPRGAGLSTYGYTF. In DNA, the CDR3 is TGTGCCAGCAGCCCCCGGGGGGCAGGCCTTTCGACCTATGGCTACACCTTC.

The chain is built from TRBV9 and TRBJ1-1; TRBD1 might be the D (6 bases). The CDR3 runs 17 residues. Germline V gene sequence: CDR1 SGDLS, CDR2 YYNGEE. V lost 2 bases and J lost 1, with 18 bases in between. CDR3: CASSVPARDTPNTEAFF. The CDR3 DNA follows: TGTGCCAGCAGCGTGCCAGCCCGGGACACCCCGAACACTGAAGCTTTCTTT.

This clone was seen only a few times. The rearrangement uses TRBV20-1 and TRBJ1-1; D not resolved. The CDR3 is 11 amino acids. The V end was cut by 6 bases, the J end by 5 bases, with 10 bases between. Germline V gene sequence: CDR1 DFQATT, CDR2 SNEGSKA (reference sequence). CDR3 sequence reads: CSASGRTEAFF. CDR3 nucleotide sequence: TGCAGTGCCTCGGGGAGGACTGAAGCTTTCTTT.

This sequence joins TRBV7-2 and TRBJ1-5; 8 bases match TRBD1. The germline CDR1 and CDR2 sequences are SGHTA and FQGNSA. Trimming took 2 bases from V and 3 from J; bases not matched to a gene: 6. The CDR3 consists of 16 residues. DNA for the CDR3: TGTGCCAGCAGCTTAAGGACAGGGATCGACAATCAGCCCCAGCATTTT. Residues: CASSLRTGIDNQPQHF.

This clone has a handful of counts. The chain employs TRBV7-2 and TRBJ2-7; TRBD2 aligns across 8 bases. The germline V gene encodes CDR1 SGHTA and CDR2 FQGNSA. V lost 2 bases and J lost 7; bases outside the gene matches: 7. The CDR3 covers 14 residues. CDR3 in DNA: TGTGCCAGCAGCTTAAAAGCGGGAGTGGGGGAGCAGTACTTC. It codes for CASSLKAGVGEQYF.

This clone came up a few times. The chain employs TRBV7-9 and TRBJ2-7; the match to TRBD1 covers 9 bases. The CDR3 has 14 residues. With 5 bases clipped from V and 4 bases from J, the junction kept 6 bases outside the gene matches. Germline CDR1 is SEHNR and CDR2 is FQNEAQ (reference sequence). In DNA, the CDR3 is TGTGCCAGCAGCCAGGACAGGGGCCATTACGAGCAGTACTTC. Protein sequence: CASSQDRGHYEQYF.

The V gene is TRBV7-9, the J gene TRBJ2-1; 8 bases map to TRBD2. The trim removed 3 bases at V and 4 bases at J, leaving 5 bases unmatched. Germline loops: CDR1 SEHNR, CDR2 FQNEAQ (reference sequence). The CDR3 has 15 amino acids. As DNA, the CDR3 is TGTGCCAGCAGCTTTTCCGGGGGGGCGTACAATGAGCAGTTCTTC. Translation gives CASSFSGGAYNEQFF.

The chain carries TRBV5-6 and TRBJ2-3; D remains ambiguous. V was cut by 2 bases and J by 1 base, with 11 bases left in between. This CDR3 is built from 15 residues. Germline V lookup: CDR1 SGHDT, CDR2 YYEEEE. CDR3 DNA sequence: TGTGCCAGCAGCTTACACGTCCACGGCACAGATACGCAGTATTTT. Translated: CASSLHVHGTDTQYF.

The chain recombines TRBV6-5 with TRBJ2-1, with TRBD2 matching 8 bases. Trimming took 7 bases from V and 0 from J; bases not matched to a gene: 5. CDR1 is MNHEY and CDR2 is SVGAGI in the germline V gene. There are 15 residues in the CDR3. DNA for the CDR3: TGTGCCAGCAAGGGCGCGGGAGGCTCCTACAATGAGCAGTTCTTC. Translating it yields CASKGAGGSYNEQFF.

This chain connects TRBV4-2 to TRBJ1-3, with D possibly matching TRBD1 (5 bases). Germline CDR1 is LGHNA and CDR2 is YNFKEQ. The CDR3 consists of 16 residues. Trimming cost V 4 bases and J 2 bases, with 15 bases left between them. The CDR3 DNA reads TGTGCCAGCAGCCCGCGACAGAAATATGCTGGAAACACCATATATTTT. Translating it yields CASSPRQKYAGNTIYF.

There are a few counts of this clone. This chain uses TRBV4-2 with TRBJ1-1, with 7 bases that match TRBD1. Germline V gene data show CDR1 as LGHNA and CDR2 as YNFKEQ. J lost 1 base, V lost 5 bases, and 7 bases had no gene match. The CDR3 runs 15 residues. The CDR3: CASSDRVLGNTEAFF. The DNA of the CDR3 is TGTGCCAGCAGCGACAGGGTGTTAGGGAACACTGAAGCTTTCTTT.

V usage is TRBV7-6 and J usage is TRBJ2-7, with 10 bases aligning to TRBD2. The CDR3 has 16 amino acids. Germline V gene sequence: CDR1 SGHVS, CDR2 FNYEAQ. V lost 10 bases and J lost 3; bases outside the gene matches: 15. The DNA for the CDR3 is TGTGCCACACGGGGGCTAGCGGGGGTTACCTTCTACGAGCAGTACTTC. Its translation: CATRGLAGVTFYEQYF.

This clone was seen a single time. The genes are TRBV2 and TRBJ1-5; no reliable D call. V shed 4 bases and J shed 5 bases, with 9 bases lying between them. The CDR3 has 13 amino acids. The germline CDR1 and CDR2 sequences are SNHLY and FYNNEI. The CDR3 protein is CASSAGGHQPQHF. The CDR3 region has the DNA TGTGCCAGCAGTGCGGGAGGGCATCAGCCCCAGCATTTT.

The CDR3 bases are TGCGCCAGCAGCAGGGTAGGGACACCGCAAGAGACCCAGTACTTC. As protein: CASSRVGTPQETQYF. V usage is TRBV4-1 and J usage is TRBJ2-5, with D possibly TRBD1 on 6 matching bases. V lost 5 bases and J 2 bases, leaving 15 bases between the germline ends. This CDR3 has 15 residues. CDR1 is MGHRA, CDR2 YSYEKL, per germline.

This clone was counted only a few times. This chain uses TRBV13 with TRBJ2-5; TRBD2 matches 11 bases. Germline lookup yields CDR1 PRHDT and CDR2 FYEKMQ (reference sequence). V lost 6 bases, J lost 4 bases, and 4 bases stayed unmatched. The CDR3 length is 14 residues. The CDR3 spells CASRGSGRGETQYF. CDR3 DNA: TGTGCCAGCAGAGGTAGCGGGAGGGGAGAGACCCAGTACTTC.

This clone is a singleton in its sample. Here the CDR3 reads CASSLTRRYNEQFF. CDR3 DNA: TGTGCCAGCAGCTTGACTAGGCGGTACAATGAGCAGTTCTTC. V gene TRBV5-6 combines with J gene TRBJ2-1, with D tentatively TRBD2 (5 bases). This CDR3 region has 14 residues. Trimming left V 1 base short and J 4 bases short, with 9 bases between. CDR1 and CDR2 from the germline V gene are SGHDT and YYEEEE.

This sequence joins TRBV4-2 and TRBJ2-1; D is ambiguous. Germline CDR1 reads LGHNA; CDR2 reads YNFKEQ. V was pared by 0 bases and J by 5 bases, with 5 bases between. The CDR3 spans 13 residues. CDR3 in amino acids: CASSQDLHNEQFF. CDR3 nucleotides: TGTGCCAGCAGCCAAGATCTACACAATGAGCAGTTCTTC.

The gene calls are TRBV23-1 and TRBJ1-2; TRBD1 agrees at 8 bases. TRBV23-1 is annotated as an ORF whose role is uncertain. The ends lost 0 bases at V and 4 bases at J; junction bases unmatched: 7. CDR3 size: 16 residues. The CDR3 spells CASSQSGQGRAYGYTF. The CDR3 DNA sequence: TGCGCCAGCAGTCAATCTGGACAGGGCCGCGCCTATGGCTACACCTTC.

The chain couples TRBV3-1 (or the pseudogene TRBV3-2) to TRBJ1-4; D unresolved. V was clipped by 1 base and J by 0 bases, with 9 bases between them. The length of the CDR3 is 16 residues. Germline V gene data show CDR1 as LGHDT and CDR2 as YNNKEL (reference sequence). CDR3 residues: CASSQAPYPTNEKLFF. As DNA, the CDR3 is TGTGCCAGCAGCCAAGCCCCCTACCCAACTAATGAAAAACTGTTTTTT.

The genes are TRBV27 and TRBJ1-3; no firm D call. The CDR3 is made up of 14 amino acids. Germline CDR1 is MNHEY and CDR2 is SMNVEV (reference sequence). The V end was cut by 8 bases, the J end by 0 bases, with 11 bases between. This CDR3 is CASREFYSGNTIYF. CDR3 DNA: TGTGCCAGCCGGGAGTTTTACTCTGGAAACACCATATATTTT.

To note about this clone: The same CDR3 also results from other DNA sequences found in this sample. The CDR3 coding sequence is TGTGCCAGTAGTATGCGGGGCAATGAGCAGTTCTTC. Its protein product is CASSMRGNEQFF. The chain combines TRBV19 with TRBJ2-1, with TRBD2 as a possible D gene (6 bases). This CDR3 contains 12 residues. V dropped 3 bases and J dropped 6 bases, with 6 bases sitting between them. Germline V gene sequence: CDR1 LNHDA, CDR2 SQIVND (reference sequence).